The TCR beta chain under discussion was sequenced for a study of OX40 agonist ivuxolimab in advanced cancers. The V and J ends lost 4 bases and 6 bases, in that order; junction bases with no gene match: 7. Germline CDR1 and CDR2: SNHLY and FYNNEI. The CDR3 loop spans 15 amino acids. Data came from immunoSEQ multiplex PCR; TCRdb stores just in-frame clones and leaves some out. The sample lists tens of thousands of clones, roughly 83% seen once, with less than 25% in the top ten. The V call is TRBV2, the J call TRBJ1-1; 11 bases line up with TRBD1. This specimen was CD4+ or CD8+ T cells sorted from blood, taken in a trial of the OX40 agonist ivuxolimab. The receptor was derived from an adult with an advanced solid tumor such as melanoma, head and neck, liver or kidney cancer. The DNA for the CDR3 is TGTGCCAGCAGTGGATCGGACAGGGGGCGAGCTGAAGCTTTCTTT. Encoded protein: CASSGSDRGRAEAFF.